These T cell receptor beta chains were read from a single sample in a study of CD8 T cells in ankylosing spondylitis. TCRdb re-derived calls from the 5' RACE reads in MiXCR, one entry per CDR3 protein. Of roughly 160,000 distinct CDR3 sequences detected, 11% appear once; the ten largest clones hold 25% to 30%. The sample consisted of blood, either unsorted or a sorted T cell fraction (not recorded which). The receptors come from a male donor with ankylosing spondylitis or in good health (not recorded which). Each CDR3 is given with its conserved first and last residue. The order of the fields is D gene, clone size, V gene, J gene, CDR3 DNA, CDR3 protein. A D gene is named only where the DNA matches it firmly. The size entry is marked missing in some rows and otherwise reads once, few, many or a size class.

NA	NA	TRBV30	TRBJ1-5	TGTGCCTGGAGCTCCGGGGCGCGGACTAAAGCCCAGCATTTT	CAWSSGARTKAQHF
NA	many	TRBV6-5	TRBJ1-2	TGTGCCAGCAGTTACTCCTCGATGTGGCCATATGGCTACACCTTC	CASSYSSMWPYGYTF
TRBD2	many	TRBV5-6	TRBJ2-7	TGTGCCAGCAGCGGGAGGGCGAGGCCACTCTCCTACGAGCAGTACTTC	CASSGRARPLSYEQYF
NA	many	TRBV10-3	TRBJ2-7	TGTGCCATCAGTGAGTCGCGCCTAAGCTACGAGCAGTACTTC	CAISESRLSYEQYF
TRBD1	few	TRBV29-1	TRBJ1-1	TGCAGCGTTGATGGAGGGGGCGGCACTGAAGCTTTCTTT	CSVDGGGGTEAFF
TRBD2	few	TRBV10-3	TRBJ2-1	TGTGCCATCAGTGAGGCGGGGGGTTACAATGAGCAGTTCTTC	CAISEAGGYNEQFF
TRBD1	NA	TRBV20-1	TRBJ1-3	TGCAGTGCTAGAGACCCTGGACAGGGTAATATCGGCGGAAACACCATATATTTT	CSARDPGQGNIGGNTIYF
TRBD1	few	TRBV7-8	TRBJ2-1	TGTGCCAGCAGCTTAGGGACAGGGGGTTCCTACAATGAGCAGTTCTTC	CASSLGTGGSYNEQFF
NA	many	TRBV14	TRBJ2-5	TGTGCCAGCAGCCAGGGGCGGAACCAAGAGACCCAGTACTTC	CASSQGRNQETQYF
TRBD1	few	TRBV5-6	TRBJ2-3	TGTGCCAGCAGCTTGGGTACAGGGGCGTCCACAGATACGCAGTATTTT	CASSLGTGASTDTQYF
NA	few	TRBV7-8	TRBJ2-3	TGTGCCAGCAGCTTACTAGCCGCAGGGGATACGCAGTATTTT	CASSLLAAGDTQYF
TRBD2	NA	TRBV12-3/TRBV12-4	TRBJ2-2	TGTGCCAGTCGTCCGCGACTAGCGGGAGCCGGGGAGCTGTTTTTT	CASRPRLAGAGELFF
NA	NA	TRBV29-1	TRBJ1-1	TGCAGCGTTGCCTTTGTAGGGGGGCTTGTCACTGAAGCTTTCTTT	CSVAFVGGLVTEAFF
NA	NA	TRBV5-5	TRBJ1-5	TGTGCCAGCAGCTTGGAGCTTAGCACCGGGGGCTCTCAGCCCCAGCATTTT	CASSLELSTGGSQPQHF
NA	NA	TRBV7-9	TRBJ1-1	TGTGCCAGCAGCTTGGTGGGGTTACGCACTGAAGCTTTCTTT	CASSLVGLRTEAFF
TRBD1	many	TRBV24-1	TRBJ2-3	TGTGCCACCAGTGACTCACAGGGGGCGGCGGCAGATACGCAGTATTTT	CATSDSQGAAADTQYF
NA	many	TRBV7-2	TRBJ2-4	TGTGCCAGCAGCCCTAGGGAGAGATCCAAAAACATTCAGTACTTC	CASSPRERSKNIQYF
NA	many	TRBV24-1	TRBJ2-5	TGTGCCACCAGAGAGAACAGGGGAGGGGAGACCCAGTACTTC	CATRENRGGETQYF
TRBD1	many	TRBV9	TRBJ2-7	TGTGCCAGCAGCCTTGGGACAGCCCCCTACGAGCAGTACTTC	CASSLGTAPYEQYF
TRBD2	few	TRBV11-2	TRBJ2-1	TGTGCCAGCAGCCGCCCGACTTTGTCCGGGGGGGGCTCCTACAATGAGCAGTTCTTC	CASSRPTLSGGGSYNEQFF
TRBD1	many	TRBV20-1	TRBJ1-6	TGCAGTGCTCACCCCGGGACAGGGGTTTCACCCCTCCACTTT	CSAHPGTGVSPLHF
NA	many	TRBV12-3/TRBV12-4	TRBJ1-1	TGTGCCAGCAGTTTCAAGGGGGGCAACACTGAAGCTTTCTTT	CASSFKGGNTEAFF
TRBD2	many	TRBV5-5	TRBJ2-1	TGTGCCAGCAGTTCCTCGACTAGCGGGGGGGCCTACAATGAGCAGTTCTTC	CASSSSTSGGAYNEQFF
TRBD2	many	TRBV20-1	TRBJ2-5	TGCAGTGCCCAACTACTAGCGGGGGCTCAAGAGACCCAGTACTTC	CSAQLLAGAQETQYF
NA	few	TRBV4-3	TRBJ1-1	TGCGCCAGCAGCTTAGGGGGAGGTTTGGCTTTCTTT	CASSLGGGLAFF
NA	many	TRBV6-5	TRBJ1-3	TGTGCCAGCAGTTACTCGAAGGGGAGCTCTGGAAACACCATATATTTT	CASSYSKGSSGNTIYF
NA	many	TRBV11-2	TRBJ2-2	TGTGCCAGCAGCTGGCCGCGCACCGGGGAGCTGTTTTTT	CASSWPRTGELFF
NA	few	TRBV5-5	TRBJ2-6	TGTGCCAGCGGACGGGAGCCTGGGGCCAACGTCCTGACTTTC	CASGREPGANVLTF
NA	few	TRBV4-3	TRBJ2-3	TGCGCCAGCAGCCAAGGAGGCCCCGGGTCCACAGATACGCAGTATTTT	CASSQGGPGSTDTQYF
NA	many	TRBV20-1	TRBJ2-7	TGCAGTGCTACAACCTCGGCCTACGAGCAGTACTTC	CSATTSAYEQYF
NA	many	TRBV6-1	TRBJ1-2	TGTGCCAGCAGAAGGACCGTTAACTATGGCTACACCTTC	CASRRTVNYGYTF
NA	NA	TRBV7-2	TRBJ2-5	TGTGCCAGCAGCTTAGAGGCAGGGGTTGGTCAAGGGACCCAGTACTTC	CASSLEAGVGQGTQYF
NA	many	TRBV3-1	TRBJ2-7	TGTGCCAGCAGCCAGATAGAGAGGACCGCTGGCGAGCAGTACTTC	CASSQIERTAGEQYF
TRBD2	few	TRBV7-2	TRBJ2-7	TGTGCCAGCAGCTACCCGGGACTAGCGGGTGGAACGAGCTCCTACGAGCAGTACTTC	CASSYPGLAGGTSSYEQYF
NA	many	TRBV29-1	TRBJ2-2	TGCAGCGTTGAAGACGAGACCCGACGGACCGGGGAGCTGTTTTTT	CSVEDETRRTGELFF
NA	few	TRBV7-9	TRBJ1-1	TGTGCCAGCAGCTTAGTGAGACCCATGAACACTGAAGCTTTCTTT	CASSLVRPMNTEAFF
NA	few	TRBV2	TRBJ2-3	TGTGCCAGCAGTGAAGTGGCGGGCCGGGGAGATACGCAGTATTTT	CASSEVAGRGDTQYF
TRBD2	many	TRBV5-1	TRBJ2-7	TGCGCCAGCAGCTTGGAAGCGGGGGGCTCCTACGAGCAGTACTTC	CASSLEAGGSYEQYF
NA	many	TRBV28	TRBJ2-7	TGTGCCAGCAGTTTAAAAAGTTACGAGCAGTACTTC	CASSLKSYEQYF
NA	few	TRBV12-3/TRBV12-4	TRBJ2-2	TGTGCCAGCGGGGCCATAAGGAACACCGGGGAGCTGTTTTTT	CASGAIRNTGELFF